The entry below describes one T cell receptor (beta chain). No antigen is known for it. The sample comes from a study of T-cell reconstitution after alpha-beta-depleted transplantation in children. Unique molecular identifiers were incorporated into the prepared TCRbeta library. TCRdb analysed the PCR reads with MiXCR anew, one entry per CDR3 protein. The sample shows about 980,000 distinct CDR3 sequences, roughly 29% of them seen only once. Points from the study as a whole: Fresh T-cell production supplied most of the T-cell counts and diversity seen one year after transplant.

Sequencing used PBMCs, mostly from graft donor cells, obtained 360 days after TCRalphabeta/CD19-depleted stem cell transplant. The receptor's source is a boy under three years old who had a stem cell transplant for SCID, so the T cells may come from the graft donor.

The chain's CDR3 is CASSLSGTGKGDTQYF. The CDR3 bases are TGTGCCAGCAGCTTAAGTGGGACGGGCAAAGGAGATACGCAGTATTTT. The genes are TRBV7-2 and TRBJ2-3; D may correspond to TRBD1 or TRBD2 (5 bases each). Germline loops: CDR1 SGHTA, CDR2 FQGNSA. Trimming took 2 bases from V and 5 from J, leaving 17 bases between them. This CDR3 contains 16 residues.